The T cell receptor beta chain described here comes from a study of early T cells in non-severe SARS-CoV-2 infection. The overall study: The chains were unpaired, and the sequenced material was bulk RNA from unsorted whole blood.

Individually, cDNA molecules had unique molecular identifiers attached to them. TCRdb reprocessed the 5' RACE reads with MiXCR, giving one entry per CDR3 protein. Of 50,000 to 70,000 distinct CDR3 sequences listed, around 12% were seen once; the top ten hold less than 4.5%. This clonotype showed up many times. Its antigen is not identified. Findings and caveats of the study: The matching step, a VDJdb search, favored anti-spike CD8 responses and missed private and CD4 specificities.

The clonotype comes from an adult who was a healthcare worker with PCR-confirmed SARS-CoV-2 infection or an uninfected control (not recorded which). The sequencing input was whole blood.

CDR3 DNA sequence: TGTGCCAGCAGCCGTAGCCTAGACTATGGCTACACCTTC. Protein product: CASSRSLDYGYTF. The chain couples TRBV12-3 or TRBV12-4 to TRBJ1-2; no clear D gene. The CDR3 contains 13 residues. V was shortened by 6 bases and J by 3 bases, with 11 bases between the two germline ends.